Shown below are 10 T cell receptor beta chains from a single sample sequenced in a study of CD8+ T cells in alopecia areata. Cells pooled from cutaneous lymph nodes were sorted on CD4, CD8alpha, NKG2D, NKG2ACE and other markers. cDNA serving as the sequencing template came from extracted, reverse transcribed RNA. The data were produced by immunoSEQ multiplex PCR, yet TCRdb's version contains in-frame clones alone and is incomplete. Recorded here are 200,000 to 300,000 clones, with no singletons, and the ten leading clones hold 1.2%. The sequencing sample was made of CD4+ T cells sorted from a lymph node. The receptors were sampled from a C3H/HeJ mouse with alopecia areata. The strain's MHC type: H2-k.

This clone was counted many times. The gene symbols are mouse symbols. Read sequence stops 3 residues before the CDR3 end, and the germline J gene provides the missing end. The genes are TRBV13-3 and TRBJ1-6; D call uncertain. TRBJ1-6 is filed as an ORF, its function uncertain. Germline V gene data show CDR1 as NNHDY and CDR2 as SYVADS. The V end lost 2 bases, the J end lost 8 bases, and 5 bases lay between the germline ends. CDR3 length: 12 amino acids. The CDR3 DNA, read in part, is TGTGCCAGCAGTGAGCAGGATTCGCCC. It is translated as CASSEQDSP. In full, the CDR3 is CASSEQDSPLYF.

As to this clone: The gene symbols are mouse symbols. The read terminates 4 residues before the CDR3 end, so the remaining end is supplied by the germline J gene. The V gene is TRBV19, the J gene TRBJ2-3; 8 bases are shared with TRBD2. V dropped 4 bases and J dropped 0; count of bases not matched to a gene: 4. This CDR3 spans 15 amino acids. Germline lookup yields CDR1 FNHDT and CDR2 SITEND (reference sequence). The covered CDR3 bases are TGTGCCAGCAGTCGGACTGGGCCTAGTGCAGAA. Translated, it gives CASSRTGPSAE. In full, the CDR3 is CASSRTGPSAETLYF.

This clone was seen a handful of times. Genes here carry mouse names. The CDR3 goes on 4 residues after the read ends, and that part is filled in from the germline J gene. The V gene is TRBV4, the J gene TRBJ2-3; 11 bases match TRBD2. Losses at the gene ends were 4 bases for V and 1 base for J; bases not matched to a gene: 1. The CDR3 spans 15 residues. Germline V gene lookup returns CDR1 LGHDT and CDR2 YNNKQL (reference sequence). Here the CDR3 reads CASSWDWGRAETLYF. Incomplete CDR3 DNA: TGTGCCAGCAGCTGGGACTGGGGGCGTGCAGAA. The whole variable domain, remainder taken from reference TRBV4 and TRBJ2-3, is ETAVFQTPNYHVTQVGNEVSFNCKQTLGHDTMYWYKQDSKKLLKIMFSYNNKQLIVNETVPRRFSPQSSDKAHLNLRIKSVEPEDSAVYLCASSWDWGRAETLYFGSGTRLTVL.

Remarks on this clone: Here the gene names and germline are mouse. The read ends 4 residues early relative to the CDR3; the germline J gene fills the gap. The V gene is TRBV14, the J gene TRBJ2-7; possibly TRBD1 for D (5 bases). Germline V gene lookup returns CDR1 SGHDT and CDR2 FRDEAV. This CDR3 region has 13 residues. The CDR3 sequence: CASSSQGSYEQYF. Incomplete CDR3 DNA: TGTGCCAGCAGTTCCCAGGGTTCATAT. The full variable domain, rest sourced from reference TRBV14 and TRBJ2-7, is EAGVTQSPRYAVLQEGQAVSFWCDPISGHDTLYWYQQPRDQGPQLLVYFRDEAVIDNSQLPSDRFSAVRPKGTNSTLKIQSAKQGDTATYLCASSSQGSYEQYFGPGTRLTVL.

As to this clone: Genes here carry mouse names. The read ends 4 residues shy of where the CDR3 ends; the end is completed using the germline J gene. The sample holds other DNA sequences that translate to the same CDR3. The chain couples TRBV19 to TRBJ2-2; D is perhaps TRBD1 (5 bases). The V end lost 2 bases, the J end lost 3 bases, and 8 bases lay between the germline ends. This CDR3 comprises 14 residues. Germline V gene sequence: CDR1 FNHDT, CDR2 SITEND (reference sequence). The CDR3 region is CASSISGYTGQLYF. The CDR3 DNA, read in part, is TGTGCCAGCAGTATTTCAGGGTACACCGGG.

Comments on this clone: Mouse gene names apply. The observed sequence ends 4 residues before the CDR3 terminus, with the missing tail filled in from the germline J gene. This chain uses TRBV1 with TRBJ1-2; 10 bases line up with TRBD1. Germline V gives CDR1 NSQYPW, CDR2 LRSPGD (reference sequence). V gave up 2 bases and J gave up 4 bases; unmatched junction bases: 13. The CDR3 is made up of 18 amino acids. This CDR3 is CTCSAQIGGTGAGSDYTF. The CDR3 DNA, read in part, is TGCACCTGCAGTGCACAGATTGGAGGGACAGGGGCGGGCTCC.

This clone has a handful of counts. The germline and genes are mouse ones. Read coverage stops 4 residues before the CDR3 terminus; the germline J gene supplies the remainder. V is TRBV13-1 and J is TRBJ2-3; TRBD2 matches 7 bases. Germline V CDR1 and CDR2: NSHNY, SYGAGN. The V gene end was trimmed by 1 base and the J gene end by 1 base; junction bases not matched to a gene: 6. CDR3 length: 16 amino acids. Partial CDR3 DNA: TGTGCCAGCAGTGATTTGGGGGGAGGGGGTGCAGAA. This translates into CASSDLGGGGAE. The CDR3 as a whole reads CASSDLGGGGAETLYF.

This clone was found a few times. The germline and genes are mouse ones. The CDR3 end lies 4 residues beyond the end of the read and is filled in from the germline J gene. The J gene is TRBJ2-3, the V gene TRBV13-3, with 7 bases aligning to TRBD1. V shed 5 bases, J shed 1 base, and the junction held 4 bases outside the gene matches. Germline CDR1 is NNHDY and CDR2 is SYVADS. The CDR3 has 14 residues. CDR3 in amino acids: CASRPQGRAETLYF. The covered CDR3 bases are TGTGCCAGCAGACCACAGGGGCGTGCAGAA.

This clone showed up just a few times. Each gene name is a mouse one. The observed sequence ends 4 residues before the CDR3 terminus, with the missing tail filled in from the germline J gene. The chain couples TRBV19 to TRBJ1-2; 8 nucleotides agree with TRBD1. V lost 3 bases to trimming and J lost 2 bases; unmatched junction nucleotides: 3. The length of the CDR3 is 14 residues. In germline, CDR1 is FNHDT, CDR2 SITEND (reference sequence). The CDR3 here is CASSTPGGNSDYTF. The sequenced part of the CDR3 DNA is TGTGCCAGCAGTACCCCAGGGGGCAACTCC.

This clone was recorded a few times. Gene names denote mouse genes. CDR3 loop: CASSHGTPNQDTQYF. Incomplete CDR3 DNA: TGTGCCAGCAGCCACGGGACACCTAACCAAGAC. The chain carries TRBV14 and TRBJ2-5, with TRBD1 as a possible D gene (6 bases). The CDR3 extends 4 residues past the end of the read, so its final part is completed from the germline J gene. Germline V lookup: CDR1 SGHDT, CDR2 FRDEAV. V lost 5 bases, J lost 0 bases, and 13 bases lay in between. The CDR3 is 15 residues long.